These 22 T cell receptor beta chains originate from one sample sequenced in a study of radiation and T cells in renal cell carcinoma. Sequencing used immunoSEQ multiplex PCR; TCRdb keeps in-frame clones, though not all of them. The data contain some 150,000 clones, approximately 86% of them singletons. The time point: blood 4 weeks post-SBRT, at nephrectomy. Treatment: 15 Gy SBRT to primary tumor, nephrectomy 4 weeks later. Here the sequenced sample was blood, taken from a patient whose treatment included radiotherapy and nephrectomy. All receptors come from a woman in her forties or fifties with renal cell carcinoma.

The genes are TRBV28 and TRBJ2-7; D is possibly TRBD1 (6 bases). V lost 4 bases, J lost 1 base, and 8 bases lay in between. The germline V gene encodes CDR1 MDHEN and CDR2 SYDVKM. The CDR3 sequence is 13 residues long. This CDR3 is CASSSDRSYEQYF. CDR3 DNA: TGTGCCAGCAGTTCGGACAGATCCTACGAGCAGTACTTC.

The V gene is TRBV6-5, the J gene TRBJ1-1, with TRBD1 identical over 8 bases. The CDR3 totals 14 residues. Trimming removed 6 bases from V and 3 bases from J; junction bases left unmatched: 6. Germline CDR1 MNHEY, CDR2 SVGAGI. CDR3 bases: TGTGCCAGCAGATTACAGGGGGGGTACACTGAAGCTTTCTTT. It yields the protein CASRLQGGYTEAFF.

The chain has TRBV19 and TRBJ1-5, with D possibly matching TRBD1 (5 bases). CDR3 length: 14 amino acids. In germline, CDR1 is LNHDA, CDR2 SQIVND (reference sequence). V gave up 8 bases and J gave up 5 bases, with 16 bases separating them. The CDR3 nucleotides are TGTGCCAGTGCCGATCGGGGCAGGGATCAGCCCCAGCATTTT. This sequence encodes CASADRGRDQPQHF. The full variable domain, in which reference TRBV19 and TRBJ1-5 provide the parts outside the CDR3, is DGGITQSPKYLFRKEGQNVTLSCEQNLNHDAMYWYRQDPGQGLRLIYYSQIVNDFQKGDIAEGYSVSREKKESFPLTVTSAQKNPTAFYLCASADRGRDQPQHFGDGTRLSIL.

This chain links TRBV18 with TRBJ1-2; D is perhaps TRBD1 (5 bases). The CDR3 is 14 residues long. V was pared by 3 bases and J by 2 bases, with 10 bases between. The germline V gene encodes CDR1 KGHSH and CDR2 LQKENI. The CDR3 DNA reads TGTGCCAGCTCACCCCAGGGTCTGAACTATGGCTACACCTTC. Translated: CASSPQGLNYGYTF.

The gene calls are TRBV13 and TRBJ2-4; the D gene is possibly TRBD1 (6 bases). The CDR3 length is 15 residues. The V and J ends lost 4 bases and 7 bases respectively, with 17 bases between them. Germline CDR1 PRHDT, CDR2 FYEKMQ (reference sequence). The CDR3 reads CASSSSWGRGNIQYF. In DNA form, the CDR3 reads TGTGCCAGCAGCTCTAGTTGGGGGCGCGGGAACATTCAGTACTTC. The whole variable domain, remainder taken from reference TRBV13 and TRBJ2-4, is AAGVIQSPRHLIKEKRETATLKCYPIPRHDTVYWYQQGPGQDPQFLISFYEKMQSDKGSIPDRFSAQQFSDYHSELNMSSLELGDSALYFCASSSSWGRGNIQYFGAGTRLSVL.

This sequence joins TRBV28 and TRBJ2-1, with D maybe TRBD1 (6 bases). V lost 8 bases to trimming and J lost 0 bases, with 14 bases between them. Looked up from germline, CDR1 is MDHEN and CDR2 is SYDVKM. This CDR3 has 15 residues. The CDR3 here is CASHLTGSSYNEQFF. The CDR3 DNA reads as TGTGCCAGCCACCTTACAGGGAGCTCCTACAATGAGCAGTTCTTC.

This clone was observed a handful of times. This chain joins TRBV4-1 and TRBJ1-1, with a tentative D call TRBD1 (5 bases). V was trimmed by 4 bases and J by 3 bases, leaving 6 bases between them. Per germline, CDR1 MGHRA and CDR2 YSYEKL. The CDR3 totals 12 residues. The chain's CDR3 is CASSLGDTEAFF. The CDR3 coding sequence is TGCGCCAGCAGCCTAGGGGACACTGAAGCTTTCTTT.

CDR3: CASSVDQQETQYF. The CDR3 DNA follows: TGTGCCAGCAGCGTAGACCAGCAAGAGACCCAGTACTTC. The chain couples TRBV9 to TRBJ2-5; D is uncertain. CDR1 is SGDLS and CDR2 is YYNGEE in the germline V gene. The CDR3 contains 13 residues. V lost 0 bases and J 2 bases, leaving 5 bases between the germline ends.

The rearrangement joins TRBV29-1 to TRBJ2-3; 8 nucleotides agree with TRBD2. The CDR3 runs 15 residues. CDR1 and CDR2 (germline): SQVTM, ANQGSEA. Trimming removed 6 bases from V and 0 bases from J; junction bases left unmatched: 8. CDR3 amino acids: CSVNGPSGSTDTQYF. For the CDR3, the DNA is TGCAGCGTAAACGGACCTAGCGGGAGCACAGATACGCAGTATTTT.

V and J are TRBV5-6 and TRBJ2-5, with D possibly TRBD1 on 5 matching bases. The V gene lost 4 bases and the J gene lost 5 bases, with 12 bases spanning the gap. Germline CDR1 is SGHDT and CDR2 is YYEEEE. The CDR3 covers 13 residues. In nucleotides, the CDR3 is TGTGCCAGCAGCCTGGGGCCTGGGGAGACCCAGTACTTC. Its translation: CASSLGPGETQYF.

The rearrangement uses TRBV27 and TRBJ1-4, with D possibly being TRBD1 (5 bases). Germline loops: CDR1 MNHEY, CDR2 SMNVEV (reference sequence). V was cut by 0 bases and J by 8 bases, with 13 bases left in between. The CDR3 spans 15 residues. CDR3 bases: TGTGCCAGCAGTTTATCAGCAGGGAGGGAAGAAAAACTGTTTTTT. Protein product: CASSLSAGREEKLFF.

This clone has a handful of counts. This chain links TRBV19 with TRBJ2-1; 13 bases are shared with TRBD2. The V segment lost 9 bases and the J segment 7 bases; nucleotides outside the gene matches: 6. The CDR3 is 14 amino acids. Germline CDR1 reads LNHDA; CDR2 reads SQIVND (reference sequence). The CDR3 sequence is CASTTSGRTNEQFF. The CDR3 region has the DNA TGTGCCAGCACGACTAGCGGGAGGACGAATGAGCAGTTCTTC.

J is TRBJ1-1 and V is TRBV19, with D unresolved. V was shortened by 7 bases and J by 1 base, with 22 bases between the two germline ends. Germline lookup yields CDR1 LNHDA and CDR2 SQIVND (reference sequence). CDR3 length equals 17 residues. The DNA of the CDR3 is TGTGCCAGTACCCAGGTTAGGGCCAGCGGTGAGAACACTGAAGCTTTCTTT. This gives the protein CASTQVRASGENTEAFF.

The rearrangement joins TRBV18 to TRBJ2-1; D not resolved. Germline V gene data show CDR1 as KGHSH and CDR2 as LQKENI. The V gene lost 3 bases and the J gene lost 5 bases, with 8 bases spanning the gap. The CDR3 spans 13 residues. CDR3 sequence reads: CASSPRQDNEQFF. For the CDR3, the DNA is TGTGCCAGCTCACCGCGGCAGGACAATGAGCAGTTCTTC.

CDR3 loop: CASSLLNQPQHF. The CDR3 DNA reads TGTGCCAGCAGCTTATTAAATCAGCCCCAGCATTTT. V gene TRBV11-2 combines with J gene TRBJ1-5; D remains ambiguous. V dropped 2 bases and J dropped 4 bases, with 3 bases sitting between them. This CDR3 has 12 amino acids. Per the germline V gene, CDR1 is SGHAT and CDR2 is FQNNGV.

The V gene is TRBV27, the J gene TRBJ2-1, with D possibly matching TRBD2 (6 bases). Per the germline V gene, CDR1 is MNHEY and CDR2 is SMNVEV (reference sequence). Trimming took 6 bases from V and 6 from J, leaving 21 bases between them. The CDR3 runs to 16 residues. The DNA of the CDR3 is TGTGCCAGCAGATTTACGGGAGCTAGATGGGGCAATGAGCAGTTCTTC. Translated: CASRFTGARWGNEQFF.

J is TRBJ2-5 and V is TRBV19; D may be TRBD2 (6 bases). The V and J ends lost 1 base and 4 bases respectively, with 13 bases between them. Germline loops: CDR1 LNHDA, CDR2 SQIVND (reference sequence). The CDR3 totals 15 residues. CDR3 DNA: TGTGCCAGTAGTATAGTTAGCGGCACTCGAGAGACCCAGTACTTC. Translating it yields CASSIVSGTRETQYF.

The genes are TRBV5-4 and TRBJ2-6; 9 nucleotides agree with TRBD1. The germline V gene has CDR1 SGHNT and CDR2 YYREEE (reference sequence). The length of the CDR3 is 20 residues. V trimming: 0 bases; J trimming: 2 bases; junction bases outside the gene matches: 12. The CDR3 loop is CASSLVTGGKFRPGANVLTF. Written as DNA, the CDR3 is TGTGCCAGCAGCTTGGTGACAGGGGGTAAATTCCGTCCTGGGGCCAACGTCCTGACTTTC.

The rearrangement uses TRBV5-4 and TRBJ2-1, with D unresolved. CDR1 and CDR2 from the germline V gene are SGHNT and YYREEE (reference sequence). V was shortened by 4 bases and J by 7 bases, with 12 bases between the two germline ends. The CDR3 is 13 residues long. CDR3 nucleotide sequence: TGTGCCAGCAGCCCGGACGGGTATAATGAGCAGTTCTTC. Residues: CASSPDGYNEQFF.

The chain recombines TRBV6-5 with TRBJ2-1, with 10 bases aligning to TRBD1. Germline assignment: CDR1 MNHEY and CDR2 SVGAGI. V lost 2 bases, J lost 2 bases, and 3 bases stayed unmatched. The CDR3 is made up of 16 amino acids. The CDR3 here is CASSYGGQGPYNEQFF. CDR3 bases: TGTGCCAGCAGTTACGGGGGACAGGGGCCCTACAATGAGCAGTTCTTC.

This sequence joins TRBV7-2 and TRBJ2-7; D not resolved. There are 14 residues in the CDR3. The germline CDR1 and CDR2 sequences are SGHTA and FQGNSA. Trimming stripped 4 bases from V and 2 bases from J, with 12 bases between. The CDR3 DNA is TGTGCCAGCAGCTCTAACTTTGGCCCCTACGAGCAGTACTTC. Translating it yields CASSSNFGPYEQYF. Using reference TRBV7-2 and TRBJ2-7 for the parts outside the CDR3, the full variable domain is GAGVSQSPSNKVTEKGKDVELRCDPISGHTALYWYRQSLGQGLEFLIYFQGNSAPDKSGLPSDRFSAERTGGSVSTLTIQRTQQEDSAVYLCASSSNFGPYEQYFGPGTRLTVT.

The chain employs TRBV7-9 and TRBJ2-3; a possible D gene is TRBD1 (5 bases). Germline V CDR1 and CDR2: SEHNR, FQNEAQ (reference sequence). With 1 base removed from V and 6 bases from J, the gap between germline ends came to 11 bases. This CDR3 is built from 14 residues. The chain's CDR3 is CASSLGTSMDTQYF. The CDR3 DNA follows: TGTGCCAGCAGCTTAGGGACATCCATGGATACGCAGTATTTT.